This T cell receptor beta chain was identified in a study of identical twins. Study results and limitations: Memory repertoires lacked the insertion deficit that abundant cord blood beta clonotypes showed. The presence of invariant MAIT and iNKT cells could partly confound analyses of zero-insertion sequences. Donors were not followed over many years; analysis was cross-sectional.

With template switching, a universal primer site was added, and the cDNA carried unique molecular identifiers. TCRdb reprocessed the 5' RACE reads via MiXCR and lists one record per CDR3 protein. The sample has hundreds of thousands of distinct CDR3 sequences; about 7.5% are singletons. The V gene end was trimmed by 10 bases and the J gene end by 7 bases; junction bases not matched to a gene: 6. The CDR3 length is 12 residues. CDR1 KGHDR and CDR2 SFDVKD come from the germline V gene. Ten or more counts support this clonotype. Its target is not known. These data are also associated with another study on yellow fever vaccine responses in identical twins.

This sequence originates from a woman under 30 in good health. The V call is TRBV24-1, the J call TRBJ1-2; TRBD1 aligns across 9 bases. The material sequenced was memory (CD45RO+) T cells sorted from blood. This chain's CDR3 is CATSETGGGYTF. As DNA, the CDR3 is TGTGCCACGTCCGAGACAGGGGGTGGCTACACCTTC.